Listed below are T cell receptor beta chains from one sample, sequenced in a study of T cells in Graves' hyperthyroidism and ophthalmopathy. MiXCR, run by TCRdb on the multiplex PCR reads, gives a single entry per CDR3 protein. The table includes fewer than 700,000 distinct CDR3 sequences, roughly a sixth detected once. The sample was blood. The receptors come from a woman aged 18 to 35 with Graves' ophthalmopathy. Both conserved end residues are part of each CDR3. The D gene is left open where the match is weak. Clone size appears in some rows only: once, few, many, or a class for an expanded clone.

J gene	V gene	D gene	clone size	CDR3 DNA	CDR3 protein
TRBJ2-1	TRBV20-1	TRBD2	.	TGCAGTGCTAGTCTTCTCGGCGGGAGCTCCTACAATGAGCAGTTCTTC	CSASLLGGSSYNEQFF
TRBJ2-5	TRBV7-7	TRBD1	.	TGTGCTAGCAGCGCCGGGACAGGGGGAATCCAAGAGACCCAGTACTTC	CASSAGTGGIQETQYF
TRBJ2-7	TRBV7-2	TRBD2	few	TGTGCCAGCAGCTTAGTGGTTAGCGGGAGTTACGAGCAGTACTTC	CASSLVVSGSYEQYF
TRBJ2-7	TRBV5-1	TRBD2	many	TGCGCCAGCAGCCCGGGACTAGCGGTCTCCTACGAGCAGTACTTC	CASSPGLAVSYEQYF
TRBJ2-7	TRBV9	TRBD2	many	TGTGCCAGCAGCGTAGGTAGCGGGCCTGCCTACGAGCAGTACTTC	CASSVGSGPAYEQYF
TRBJ2-1	TRBV4-1	TRBD1	.	TGCGCCAGCAGCCGAGGGACAGGGGTAACGAGCCAAAGAAATGAGCAGTTCTTC	CASSRGTGVTSQRNEQFF
TRBJ1-1	TRBV28	.	many	TGTGCCAGCAGTCCCGCCTTATTGGGCATCAAAACAGGTGAAGCTTTCTTT	CASSPALLGIKTGEAFF
TRBJ2-7	TRBV2	TRBD1	many	TGTGCCAGCACATGGGACAGCTGGAATTACGAGCAGTACTTC	CASTWDSWNYEQYF
TRBJ1-1	TRBV5-1	.	many	TGCGCCAGCAGCCCCAGGGATTTCACTGAAGCTTTCTTT	CASSPRDFTEAFF
TRBJ2-5	TRBV20-1	.	.	TGCAGTGCTAGTCTAGGTCAAGAGACCCAGTACTTC	CSASLGQETQYF
TRBJ2-5	TRBV7-9	.	.	TGTGCCAGCAGCTTGAGCGGTACCCAAGAGACCCAGTACTTC	CASSLSGTQETQYF
TRBJ2-2	TRBV6-2/TRBV6-3	.	.	TGTGCCAGCAGGGGGCAGTCACCCGGGGAGCTGTTTTTT	CASRGQSPGELFF
TRBJ1-4	TRBV7-9	TRBD1	.	TGTGCCAGCAGCCGAAGGACAGGGGCCCCTGAAAAACTGTTTTTT	CASSRRTGAPEKLFF
TRBJ2-3	TRBV6-1	.	.	TGTGCCAGCACGACTGGGGCTAGCACAGATACGCAGTATTTT	CASTTGASTDTQYF
TRBJ2-3	TRBV4-3	TRBD1	many	TGCGCCAGCAGCCAAGATATTAGGGGACAGGGTTTTACAGATACGCAGTATTTT	CASSQDIRGQGFTDTQYF
TRBJ2-7	TRBV10-3	.	few	TGTGCCATCAGTGAGTCAGAGGGGGTAGGCTACGAGCAGTACTTC	CAISESEGVGYEQYF
TRBJ1-1	TRBV13	.	many	TGTGCCAGCAGCCGAAGACAGAACACTGAAGCTTTCTTT	CASSRRQNTEAFF
TRBJ1-5	TRBV19	TRBD1	.	TGTGCCAGTAGTCCCCAGGACAGGGGGAACCAGCCCCAGCATTTT	CASSPQDRGNQPQHF
TRBJ2-7	TRBV13	.	.	TGTGCCAGCAGCTTAGGGACTACTTCTTACTACGAGCAGTACTTC	CASSLGTTSYYEQYF
TRBJ2-3	TRBV11-3	TRBD2	.	TGTGCCAGCAGCTTACTAGCGGGGGGGCTTGCAGATACGCAGTATTTT	CASSLLAGGLADTQYF
TRBJ2-7	TRBV11-2	.	many	TGTGCCAGCAGCCCCATAGGGGTATCCTACGAGCAGTACTTC	CASSPIGVSYEQYF
TRBJ2-5	TRBV11-2	.	.	TGTGCCAGCAGCTTGTACGTCAGCACACAAGAGACCCAGTACTTC	CASSLYVSTQETQYF
TRBJ1-6	TRBV6-1	.	.	TGTGCCAGCCAGGATGGGGGAGGAAATTCACCCCTCCACTTT	CASQDGGGNSPLHF
TRBJ1-2	TRBV28	TRBD1	many	TGTGCCAGCAGTTCGCCGATCCTGGGACAGGACTATGGCTACACCTTC	CASSSPILGQDYGYTF
TRBJ2-3	TRBV6-5	TRBD2	.	TGTGCCAGCGGTACTGTGGCGGGAGGGATAGTCGTCACAGATACGCAGTATTTT	CASGTVAGGIVVTDTQYF
TRBJ2-7	TRBV2	.	.	TGTGCCAGCCGGCGGGGTGATGTCCGTTCCGGCGAGCAGTACTTC	CASRRGDVRSGEQYF
TRBJ2-1	TRBV30	TRBD1	.	TGTGCCTGGAGTTCCGGGACAGGGGGGGGCAATGAGCAGTTCTTC	CAWSSGTGGGNEQFF
TRBJ2-7	TRBV11-2	.	many	TGTGCCAGCAGCTCTGCGCCGAAAAGCTCCTACGAGCAGTACTTC	CASSSAPKSSYEQYF
TRBJ2-3	TRBV27	.	once	TGTGCCAGCATACGGCAGGGGCCGAACCTCAGCACAGATACGCAGTATTTT	CASIRQGPNLSTDTQYF
TRBJ1-3	TRBV27	TRBD1	few	TGTGCCAGCAGAGGACAGGGGATCGGCACCATATATTTT	CASRGQGIGTIYF
TRBJ2-3	TRBV28	.	many	TGTGCCAGCAGACTACACAGTGGAGATACGCAGTATTTT	CASRLHSGDTQYF
TRBJ1-1	TRBV6-2/TRBV6-3	TRBD1	.	TGTGCCAGCAGTTACTCCCGTCAGGGGGCGACGAACACTGAAGCTTTCTTT	CASSYSRQGATNTEAFF
TRBJ2-7	TRBV5-1	TRBD1	few	TGCGCCAGCAGCTATGCCTCGACAGGGTCCTACGAGCAGTACTTC	CASSYASTGSYEQYF
TRBJ1-4	TRBV12-3/TRBV12-4	TRBD1	many	TGTGCCAGCAGCCAAACCGGGACAGGGGGCCTAACTAATGAAAAACTGTTTTTT	CASSQTGTGGLTNEKLFF
TRBJ1-2	TRBV29-1	.	.	TGCAGCGTTGCGGGCAGGTTTACTAACTATGGCTACACCTTC	CSVAGRFTNYGYTF
TRBJ2-1	TRBV9	TRBD1	few	TGTGCCAGCAGCGTCATAGACAGGGGGAGGGATGAGCAGTTCTTC	CASSVIDRGRDEQFF
TRBJ2-2	TRBV28	.	many	TGTGCCAGCAGTTTCAGGGGCTCCAGGACCGGGGAGCTGTTTTTT	CASSFRGSRTGELFF
TRBJ2-1	TRBV18	.	.	TGTGCCAGCTCACCATATAGCGAAAGGGATGAGCAGTTCTTC	CASSPYSERDEQFF
TRBJ2-7	TRBV6-1	.	many	TGTGCCAGCAGGTCTCCCGGGACACGGGAACCCTACGAGCAGTACTTC	CASRSPGTREPYEQYF
TRBJ2-7	TRBV18	.	many	TGTGCCAGCTCACCACCGCGAAGCGACAGCTCCTACGAGCAGTACTTC	CASSPPRSDSSYEQYF
TRBJ2-7	TRBV2	.	.	TGTGCCAGCACGATCGAGGCGCAAAACTCCTACGAGCAGTACTTC	CASTIEAQNSYEQYF
TRBJ2-5	TRBV28	TRBD2	many	TGTGCCAGCAGTTTAGGGACTAGCGGAATCCAAGAGACCCAGTACTTC	CASSLGTSGIQETQYF
TRBJ2-7	TRBV7-2	TRBD1	few	TGTGCCAGCAGGCCCGGGACAGACTTCTCCTACGAGCAGTACTTC	CASRPGTDFSYEQYF
TRBJ2-1	TRBV12-3/TRBV12-4	.	many	TGTGCCAGCAGTTTCGGCAATGAGCAGTTCTTC	CASSFGNEQFF